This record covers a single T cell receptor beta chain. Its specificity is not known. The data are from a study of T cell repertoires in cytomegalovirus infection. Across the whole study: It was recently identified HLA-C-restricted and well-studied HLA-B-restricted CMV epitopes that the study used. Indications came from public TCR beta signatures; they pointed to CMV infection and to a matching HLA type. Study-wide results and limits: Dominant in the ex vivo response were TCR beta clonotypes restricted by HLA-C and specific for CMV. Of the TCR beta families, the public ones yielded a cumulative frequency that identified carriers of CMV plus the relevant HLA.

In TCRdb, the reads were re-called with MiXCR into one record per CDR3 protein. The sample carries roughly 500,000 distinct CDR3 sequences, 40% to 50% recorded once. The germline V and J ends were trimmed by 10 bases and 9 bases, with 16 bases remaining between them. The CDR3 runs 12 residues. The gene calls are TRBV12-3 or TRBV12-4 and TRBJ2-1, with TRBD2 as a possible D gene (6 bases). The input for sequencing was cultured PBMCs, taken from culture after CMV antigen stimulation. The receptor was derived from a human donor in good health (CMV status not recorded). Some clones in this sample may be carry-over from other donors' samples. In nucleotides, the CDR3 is TGTGCCACTCCTGAGATGGGGGGTGAGCAGTTCTTC. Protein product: CATPEMGGEQFF.